This T cell receptor beta chain was recorded in a study of blood T cell repertoires in COVID-19. Across the study: Donors in the United States, Italy and Spain gave samples during acute or convalescent COVID-19. T cells, B-cell-depleted T cells, or PBMCs supplied cDNA or gDNA.

In the authors' methods: Nucleated cell number was recorded as an estimate derived from reference gene primer amplification. Profiling relied on immunoSEQ multiplex PCR, and the TCRdb table lists in-frame clones only, not all of them. That table furnishes V, J and clone size, whereas the DNA furnished D and trimming. The sample records roughly 440,000 clones, 70% to 90% being singletons. The germline V gene has CDR1 MNHEY and CDR2 SVGAGI. Trimming cost V 5 bases and J 8 bases, with 19 bases left between them. The CDR3 is made up of 15 amino acids. The V and J genes are TRBV6-5 and TRBJ1-5; a weak D match, TRBD1 (5 bases). The clonotype comes from a woman aged 45-65 years with COVID-19, enrolled during active disease. The sequencing input was peripheral blood. The CDR3 sequence: CASSLRGTEGEPQHF. DNA of the CDR3: TGTGCCAGCAGTCTACGGGGGACGGAGGGAGAGCCCCAGCATTTT.